These T cell receptor beta chains were read from a single sample in a study of control samples from healthy donors and cancer patients. Profiling relied on immunoSEQ multiplex PCR, and the TCRdb table lists in-frame clones only, not all of them. The data hold 45,000 to 60,000 clones, with 87% observed a single time. The sequenced sample consisted of PBMCs. These receptors all come from a man aged 60 to 75 with head and neck cancer. CDR3s include the opening cysteine and the closing phenylalanine or tryptophan. The D gene is left open where the match is weak. Clone size is shown for a subset of rows, as once, few, many or a class of expanded clone.

D: TRBD2; J: TRBJ2-1; V: TRBV7-7; size: NA; CDR3: CASSPQLAGLNEQFF; DNA: TGTGCCAGCAGCCCCCAACTAGCGGGCCTGAATGAGCAGTTCTTC
D: NA; J: TRBJ1-5; V: TRBV6-2/TRBV6-3; size: few; CDR3: CASSYLQGGQPQHF; DNA: TGTGCCAGCAGTTACCTCCAGGGTGGACAGCCCCAGCATTTT
D: TRBD1; J: TRBJ1-1; V: TRBV5-4; size: NA; CDR3: CASTPRTGLRDTEAFF; DNA: TGTGCCAGCACCCCAAGGACAGGGCTGAGAGACACTGAAGCTTTCTTT
D: TRBD1; J: TRBJ2-5; V: TRBV28; size: NA; CDR3: CASSFATGWETQYF; DNA: TGTGCCAGCAGTTTCGCGACAGGGTGGGAGACCCAGTACTTC
D: TRBD2; J: TRBJ2-3; V: TRBV7-9; size: NA; CDR3: CASSQNSGSLSDTQYF; DNA: TGTGCCAGCAGCCAGAATAGCGGGAGTTTGTCAGATACGCAGTATTTT
D: NA; J: TRBJ2-2; V: TRBV12-3/TRBV12-4; size: NA; CDR3: CASSPAVGGELFF; DNA: TGTGCCAGCAGTCCCGCAGTCGGGGGGGAGCTGTTTTTT
D: NA; J: TRBJ2-2; V: TRBV2; size: NA; CDR3: CASSARDSKNTGELFF; DNA: TGTGCCAGCAGTGCCCGGGACTCGAAGAACACCGGGGAGCTGTTTTTT
D: NA; J: TRBJ2-7; V: TRBV15; size: NA; CDR3: CATSRGTISYEQYF; DNA: TGTGCCACCAGCAGAGGTACTATCTCCTACGAGCAGTACTTC
D: NA; J: TRBJ2-7; V: TRBV19; size: once; CDR3: CASSQSLPGEQYF; DNA: TGTGCCAGTAGTCAGAGCCTCCCCGGCGAGCAGTACTTC
D: TRBD2; J: TRBJ2-1; V: TRBV29-1; size: NA; CDR3: CSVAVVAGINEQFF; DNA: TGCAGCGTGGCGGTTGTAGCGGGAATAAATGAGCAGTTCTTC
D: NA; J: TRBJ2-3; V: TRBV5-1; size: NA; CDR3: CASSWEDRSTDTQYF; DNA: TGCGCCAGCAGCTGGGAGGACAGATCCACAGATACGCAGTATTTT
D: NA; J: TRBJ1-1; V: TRBV4-2; size: NA; CDR3: CASSQVGVVENTEAFF; DNA: TGTGCCAGCAGCCAAGTGGGGGTAGTCGAGAACACTGAAGCTTTCTTT
D: TRBD2; J: TRBJ2-3; V: TRBV9; size: few; CDR3: CASSKRLATSTDTQYF; DNA: TGTGCCAGCAGCAAAAGACTAGCGACTAGCACAGATACGCAGTATTTT
D: NA; J: TRBJ2-7; V: TRBV7-2; size: NA; CDR3: CASSSLPPGTSEQYF; DNA: TGTGCCAGCAGCTCCCTCCCGCCAGGGACCTCCGAGCAGTACTTC
D: TRBD2; J: TRBJ2-7; V: TRBV7-2; size: once; CDR3: CASSLRATSGPAYEQYF; DNA: TGTGCCAGCAGCTTAAGGGCAACTAGCGGGCCAGCCTACGAGCAGTACTTC
D: NA; J: TRBJ1-1; V: TRBV14; size: NA; CDR3: CASSQVAGNTEAFF; DNA: TGTGCCAGCAGCCAAGTCGCAGGGAACACTGAAGCTTTCTTT
D: TRBD1; J: TRBJ2-7; V: TRBV5-6; size: NA; CDR3: CASSRTGREQYF; DNA: TGTGCCAGCAGCAGGACAGGGCGAGAGCAGTACTTC
D: NA; J: TRBJ2-7; V: TRBV19; size: NA; CDR3: CASSTDRSYEQYF; DNA: TGTGCCAGTAGTACGGACCGTTCCTACGAGCAGTACTTC
D: NA; J: TRBJ2-7; V: TRBV7-9; size: once; CDR3: CASSPPGRLYEQYF; DNA: TGTGCCAGCAGTCCCCCAGGACGGCTCTACGAGCAGTACTTC